This T cell receptor beta chain is drawn from a study of blood T cell repertoires in COVID-19 (dated by TCRdb to about 2020). For context, the study as a whole: Collaborator samples came from the United States, Italy and Spain and covered acute and convalescent phases of COVID-19. The material from the prospective study consisted of cDNA or gDNA derived from T cells, B-cell-depleted T cells, or PBMCs. Sample metadata almost always included a de-identified subject ID, COVID-19 status, age in years and sex. A freely available public database, intended as a resource for researchers studying the immune response to SARS-CoV-2, is where the repertoires were released. HLA class I and class II types, where available, came from metadata supplied by the sample provider rather than from assay-based typing. The samples were drawn from two sources: the first 160 participants of the ongoing ImmuneRACE study, and 1,200 or so subjects contributed by 6 global collaborators. The dataset comprised deeply sampled blood TCRbeta repertoires from subjects exposed to, actively infected with, or recovered from COVID-19.

Study-level results and caveats: Clinical and demographic metadata were provided uncurated, with the amount varying by source and participant.

With regard to this clone: The antigen this receptor binds is unknown. Base qualities are not at hand, and no much larger clone is one base apart.

Its CDR3 holds 16 amino acids, cysteine through phenylalanine. Just the 48-base CDR3 DNA is kept, in frame starting at base 1. For CDR1 and CDR2, the germline V gene (reference sequence) lists SEHNR and FQNEAQ. Here V drops 4 bases and J drops 6 bases, and the junction holds 8 bases not matched to any gene. Each collaborating institution followed its own protocols to collect whole blood in K2EDTA tubes. For TCRbeta analysis, collaborator samples were shipped as frozen whole blood, as isolated PBMCs, or as DNA extracted from either sample type. TCRbeta CDR3 regions were amplified from genomic DNA using the immunoSEQ Assay, a bias-controlled multiplex PCR. The authors' analysis ran thus. Nucleated cell counts per sample were estimated from amplification of reference gene primers within the assay. Sequence reads were collapsed and filtered to measure the absolute abundance of every unique TCRbeta CDR3 rearrangement. For each sample, productive Simpson clonality was calculated by taking the square root of Simpson's diversity index across productive rearrangements. TCRdb obtained this table from immuneACCESS and retained in-frame rearrangements with V and J assigned. These tables miss some clones; where compared with another copy, unresolved V genes account for less than half of the shortfall, and the remainder is unexplained. That table gives V, J and clone size, and the DNA gave D and trimming. In this sample the table shows over 85,000 clones, over 80% of which occur a single time. The ten largest clones take up 3% to 4% of the sample.

Sample: peripheral blood. The chain couples TRBV7-9 to TRBJ2-3; 12 junctional bases match TRBD2. The clonotype comes from a man aged 50-59 years with acute or convalescent COVID-19. DNA sequence: TGTGCCAGCAGCTCTACGACTAGCGGGAGTGGGGATACGCAGTATTTT. Translated, it reads CASSSTTSGSGDTQYF.